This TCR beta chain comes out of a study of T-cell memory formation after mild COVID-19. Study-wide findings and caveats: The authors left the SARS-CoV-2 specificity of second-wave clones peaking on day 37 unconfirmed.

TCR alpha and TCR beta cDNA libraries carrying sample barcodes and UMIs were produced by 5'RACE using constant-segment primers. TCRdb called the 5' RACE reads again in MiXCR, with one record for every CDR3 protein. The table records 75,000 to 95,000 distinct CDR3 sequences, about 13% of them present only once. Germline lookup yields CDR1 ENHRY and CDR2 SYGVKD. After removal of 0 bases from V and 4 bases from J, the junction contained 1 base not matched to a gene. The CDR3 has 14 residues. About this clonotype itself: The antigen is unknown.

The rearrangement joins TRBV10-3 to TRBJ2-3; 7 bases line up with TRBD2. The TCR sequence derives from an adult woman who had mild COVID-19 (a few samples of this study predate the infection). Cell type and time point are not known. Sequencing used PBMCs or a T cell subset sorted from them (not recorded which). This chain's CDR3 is CAISESGRADTQYF. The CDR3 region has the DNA TGTGCCATCAGTGAGTCGGGGAGGGCAGATACGCAGTATTTT.